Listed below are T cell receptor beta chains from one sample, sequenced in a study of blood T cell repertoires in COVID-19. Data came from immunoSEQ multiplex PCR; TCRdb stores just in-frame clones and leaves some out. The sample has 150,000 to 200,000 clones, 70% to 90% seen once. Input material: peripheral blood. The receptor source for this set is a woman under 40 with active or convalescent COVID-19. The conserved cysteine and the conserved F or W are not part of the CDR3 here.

ASSPSTDTQY,10,TRBV19,TRBJ2-3
ASSLPRGVAAF,11,TRBV11-2,TRBJ1-1
ASSSAGAGNTIY,12,TRBV6-5,TRBJ1-3
SVQTGPVVY,9,TRBV29-1,TRBJ1-3
ASSRQGAQGYT,11,TRBV3-1/TRBV3-2,TRBJ1-2
ASSPRDRDNTEAF,13,TRBV11-3,TRBJ1-1
ASSLVPQGRTEAF,13,TRBV7-9,TRBJ1-1
ASRIQGGGYT,10,TRBV27,TRBJ1-2
TSSLGLFLNTGELF,14,TRBV1,TRBJ2-2
AWSGTTYEQY,10,TRBV30,TRBJ2-7
ASSLGPLRGPEETQY,15,TRBV5-4,TRBJ2-5
ASSVTSGLRNTGELF,15,TRBV2,TRBJ2-2
ASREGNYGYT,10,TRBV6-5,TRBJ1-2
ARSLGNGMLYGYT,13,TRBV5-3,TRBJ1-2
ASSLFNGRNTEAF,13,TRBV28,TRBJ1-1
ASSLGSLAGAYEQY,14,TRBV7-2,TRBJ2-7
ASSEARTSGKETQY,14,TRBV2,TRBJ2-5
ASSGGTSGEPRPYEQY,16,TRBV6-1,TRBJ2-7
ASRGTGHTGELF,12,TRBV6-6,TRBJ2-2
ASSLAGVPSANEKLF,15,TRBV11-3,TRBJ1-4
ASTERKDNYEQY,12,TRBV6-5,TRBJ2-7
ASSHLDASYYEQY,13,TRBV4-1,TRBJ2-7
AISETWTVSNQPQH,14,TRBV10-3,TRBJ1-5
ASSLGSNEQF,10,TRBV7-9,TRBJ2-1
ASRGGGTYEQY,11,TRBV2,TRBJ2-7
ASSPGRVTDTQY,12,TRBV18,TRBJ2-3
ASSPGRVEQY,10,TRBV3-1/TRBV3-2,TRBJ2-7
AWQGPSSYEQY,11,TRBV30,TRBJ2-7
ASSRGRDTYEQY,12,TRBV5-6,TRBJ2-7
ASTGQGTIYGYT,12,TRBV5-4,TRBJ1-2
ASSRTPGQNTEAF,13,TRBV5-1,TRBJ1-1
ASSIGTGVAEAF,12,TRBV13,TRBJ1-1
ASSDRGTYGYT,11,TRBV6-5,TRBJ1-2
ASSRGLGGNTIY,12,TRBV6-5,TRBJ1-3
ASSQEAGWQPQH,12,TRBV4-1,TRBJ1-5
ASSDQGLGSEQF,12,TRBV10-2,TRBJ2-1
ASSSPSGAYNEQF,13,TRBV28,TRBJ2-1
ASSLGPQGAYNSPLH,15,TRBV5-1,TRBJ1-6
ASSLIAGGEQF,11,TRBV28,TRBJ2-1
ASRTGLGYYGYT,12,TRBV28,TRBJ1-2
ASSLTGAGNTIY,12,TRBV7-9,TRBJ1-3
ASSLDLLAKNIQY,13,TRBV11-2,TRBJ2-4